The 23 T cell receptor beta chains below were found in one sample sequenced in a study of shared clonotypes between healthy human individuals. TCRdb's table, derived via immunoSEQ multiplex PCR, lists solely in-frame clones and lacks some. The table has millions of clones, 93% seen once. CD45RO-negative CD8 cells positively selected for CCR7 made up the naive population, which excluded terminally differentiated effector memory CD45RA+ cells. Sequences were obtained from naive CD8+ T cells from PBMCs. The source of these receptors is a man aged 18 to 29 in good health. Some clones in this sample may be carry-over from other donors' samples.

The rearrangement joins TRBV29-1 to TRBJ1-1; 7 positions match TRBD1. Trimming cost V 2 bases and J 7 bases; bases outside gene matches: 10. This CDR3 is 14 amino acids long. Germline V CDR1 and CDR2: SQVTM, ANQGSEA. The CDR3 spells CSVESANRGSEAFF. As DNA, the CDR3 is TGCAGCGTTGAAAGCGCGAACAGGGGAAGTGAAGCTTTCTTT.

The rearrangement links TRBV29-1 to TRBJ2-7, with D unresolved. Deletions cut 4 bases from V and 2 bases from J, with 9 bases between. CDR1 is SQVTM and CDR2 is ANQGSEA in the germline V gene. CDR3 length: 12 amino acids. As DNA, the CDR3 is TGCAGCGTTGGTGTACACCCCTACGAGCAGTACTTC. Protein sequence: CSVGVHPYEQYF.

The chain employs TRBV5-6 and TRBJ2-5; either TRBD1 or TRBD2 may supply D (6 bases each). Germline V gene data show CDR1 as SGHDT and CDR2 as YYEEEE. The ends were cut back, 0 bases at V and 5 bases at J, with 20 bases in the middle. The CDR3 extends over 17 amino acids. The CDR3 loop reads CASSLAWARDIEETQYF. In nucleotides, the CDR3 is TGTGCCAGCAGCTTGGCCTGGGCGCGGGACATCGAGGAGACCCAGTACTTC.

CDR3 nucleotide sequence: TGTGCCAGCCGACAGGGGATCTCTAGCACAGATACGCAGTATTTT. Translation: CASRQGISSTDTQYF. The J gene is TRBJ2-3, the V gene TRBV7-9; TRBD1 agrees at 8 bases. Germline CDR1 SEHNR, CDR2 FQNEAQ (reference sequence). The V gene end was trimmed by 8 bases and the J gene end by 0 bases; junction bases not matched to a gene: 7. The CDR3 consists of 15 residues.

The CDR3 DNA is TGTGCCAGCAGTTTATCCCCCGGGGCTAGCATATACGAGCAGTACTTC. It yields the protein CASSLSPGASIYEQYF. J is TRBJ2-7 and V is TRBV27; D possibly matches TRBD1 or TRBD2 (5 bases each). Trimming took off 0 bases at V and 4 bases at J, with 16 bases between the two ends. The CDR3 is 16 amino acids. Germline lookup yields CDR1 MNHEY and CDR2 SMNVEV (reference sequence).

The rearrangement uses TRBV6-5 and TRBJ2-1; D might be TRBD2 (5 bases). The germline CDR1 and CDR2 sequences are MNHEY and SVGAGI. The CDR3 extends over 15 amino acids. The ends were cut back, 2 bases at V and 0 bases at J, with 8 bases in the middle. CDR3 nucleotide sequence: TGTGCCAGCAGTTACCAGCGGTCCTCCTACAATGAGCAGTTCTTC. As protein: CASSYQRSSYNEQFF.

The chain has TRBV4-2 and TRBJ2-7, with D possibly TRBD2 on 5 matching bases. Germline-derived CDR1 and CDR2 are LGHNA and YNFKEQ. This CDR3 has 16 amino acids. Trimming took off 0 bases at V and 5 bases at J, with 17 bases between the two ends. The CDR3 spells CASSQEVGDPNDEQYF. The CDR3 bases are TGTGCCAGCAGCCAAGAAGTGGGAGACCCTAACGACGAGCAGTACTTC.

The V gene is TRBV5-1, the J gene TRBJ2-2, with 9 bases that match TRBD1. This CDR3 has 15 amino acids. Germline V lookup: CDR1 SGHRS, CDR2 YFSETQ. Unmatched junction bases numbered 4, after V lost 3 bases and J lost 4 bases. The CDR3 bases are TGCGCCAGCAGCTGGAAGACAGGGGGCACCGGGGAGCTGTTTTTT. As protein: CASSWKTGGTGELFF.

This clone was observed a single time. The CDR3, as DNA: TGTGCCAGCAGTTCCAGACCGACCGGCTCCTACGAGCAGTACTTC. Translation gives CASSSRPTGSYEQYF. This chain links TRBV27 with TRBJ2-7; no reliable D call. V was trimmed by 4 bases and J by 0 bases, leaving 13 bases between them. CDR1 is MNHEY, CDR2 SMNVEV, per germline (reference sequence). There are 15 residues in the CDR3.

The chain combines TRBV30 with TRBJ2-6; TRBD1 matches at 7 bases. Trimming removed 5 bases from V and 0 bases from J; junction bases left unmatched: 4. This CDR3 region has 15 residues. From germline, CDR1 is GTSNPN and CDR2 SVGIG (reference sequence). DNA for the CDR3: TGTGCCTGGGAGGACAGGTCCTCTGGGGCCAACGTCCTGACTTTC. Amino acids: CAWEDRSSGANVLTF.

The CDR3 DNA reads TGTGCCAGCAGCTCGCTTTGGATTGAAGCTTTCTTT. Translation gives CASSSLWIEAFF. The J gene is TRBJ1-1, the V gene TRBV7-9; D not resolved. V was shortened by 4 bases and J by 7 bases, with 10 bases between the two germline ends. The CDR3 has 12 amino acids. Germline CDR1 SEHNR, CDR2 FQNEAQ (reference sequence).

This chain links TRBV27 with TRBJ2-7; D may be TRBD2 (5 bases). The CDR3 contains 14 residues. Trimming shortened V by 1 base and J by 3 bases, and 10 bases separated the two germline ends. Germline assignment: CDR1 MNHEY and CDR2 SMNVEV (reference sequence). CDR3 in DNA: TGTGCCAGCAGTTTATTAGGGAGTGACTACGAGCAGTACTTC. Its translation is CASSLLGSDYEQYF.

The V gene is TRBV28, the J gene TRBJ2-2, with no clear D. CDR1 is MDHEN, CDR2 SYDVKM, per germline. V lost 6 bases to trimming and J lost 3 bases, with 14 bases between them. The CDR3 spans 15 residues. CDR3 in amino acids: CASRRLGFDTGELFF. DNA for the CDR3: TGTGCCAGCAGGCGCCTGGGGTTTGACACCGGGGAGCTGTTTTTT.

The CDR3 DNA reads TGTGCCAGCAGTGAATTGGACAGGGGGCTTTCAATGAACACTGAAGCTTTCTTT. Translating gives CASSELDRGLSMNTEAFF. The rearrangement joins TRBV6-1 to TRBJ1-1, with 11 positions matching TRBD1. Germline assignment: CDR1 MNHNS and CDR2 SASEGT. Germline trimming cut 2 bases from V and 0 bases from J; bases unmatched to any gene: 8. The CDR3 has 18 amino acids.

This rearrangement joins TRBV19 to TRBJ1-1, with D possibly TRBD1 on 6 matching bases. V lost 5 bases to trimming and J lost 5 bases, with 18 bases between them. The CDR3 is 15 residues long. CDR1 and CDR2 from the germline V gene are LNHDA and SQIVND (reference sequence). The DNA of the CDR3 is TGTGCCAGTAGTGCCCGACAGGAACGGGGGACTGAAGCTTTCTTT. This gives the protein CASSARQERGTEAFF.

This chain links TRBV6-5 with TRBJ2-2; the D gene is possibly TRBD2 (5 bases). Trimming removed 2 bases at V and 6 bases at J, with 10 bases between. This CDR3 region has 14 residues. Per the germline V gene, CDR1 is MNHEY and CDR2 is SVGAGI. In DNA form, the CDR3 reads TGTGCCAGCAGTTACGGGGAGAGAGCCGGGGAGCTGTTTTTT. Its translation: CASSYGERAGELFF.

This chain links TRBV7-9 with TRBJ2-1, with TRBD2 matching 8 bases. V shed 7 bases, J shed 0 bases, and the junction held 11 bases outside the gene matches. CDR3 size: 17 residues. Per the germline V gene, CDR1 is SEHNR and CDR2 is FQNEAQ (reference sequence). The CDR3 DNA sequence: TGTGCCAGCATCACTCTGGGCGGGGGGACCTCCTACAATGAGCAGTTCTTC. This sequence encodes CASITLGGGTSYNEQFF.

V gene TRBV7-3 combines with J gene TRBJ2-2; tentative D call: TRBD2 (7 bases). V lost 5 bases, J lost 3 bases, and 19 bases lay in between. The CDR3 length is 17 residues. Germline CDR1 is SGHTA and CDR2 is FQGTGA. The DNA for the CDR3 is TGTGCCAGCAGCCACCGACTTTCGGGGGGCGACACCGGGGAGCTGTTTTTT. Residues: CASSHRLSGGDTGELFF.

This clone was recorded once. V and J are TRBV4-1 and TRBJ2-1; TRBD2 matches 11 bases. Germline assignment: CDR1 MGHRA and CDR2 YSYEKL. This CDR3 has 16 amino acids. The junction had 2 bases not matched to a gene; V was cut back by 4 bases and J by 0 bases. CDR3 amino acids: CASSPSGRPSYNEQFF. CDR3 DNA sequence: TGCGCCAGCAGCCCTAGCGGGAGGCCCTCCTACAATGAGCAGTTCTTC.

The J gene is TRBJ1-5, the V gene TRBV4-1, with 8 positions matching TRBD1. CDR1 MGHRA and CDR2 YSYEKL come from the germline V gene. V shed 2 bases, J shed 2 bases, and the junction held 11 bases outside the gene matches. The CDR3 is 18 amino acids. CDR3 sequence: CASSQRDSPGGGNQPQHF. CDR3 nucleotides: TGCGCCAGCAGCCAAAGAGACAGCCCAGGGGGCGGCAATCAGCCCCAGCATTTT.

The V and J genes are TRBV5-4 and TRBJ1-2; perhaps TRBD1 as D (6 bases). CDR1 and CDR2 (germline): SGHNT, YYREEE (reference sequence). The germline V and J ends were trimmed by 4 bases and 0 bases, with 13 bases remaining between them. The CDR3 is made up of 15 amino acids. In DNA form, the CDR3 reads TGTGCCAGCAGCCAACAGACAGGAGCTAACTATGGCTACACCTTC. It encodes CASSQQTGANYGYTF.

This clone was picked up one time. The identical CDR3 is also encoded by other nucleotide sequences in the sample. The rearrangement links TRBV28 to TRBJ1-2, with 8 positions matching TRBD1. CDR3 length: 13 amino acids. Germline-derived CDR1 and CDR2 are MDHEN and SYDVKM. V was clipped by 5 bases and J by 7 bases; unmatched bases: 6. The CDR3 protein is CASSPTGGGGYTF. The CDR3 nucleotides read TGTGCCAGCAGTCCAACAGGGGGAGGTGGCTACACCTTC.

As to this clone: This sample also contains other DNA sequences that code for the same CDR3. The chain has TRBV27 and TRBJ2-1; weak D call: TRBD1 (6 bases). Deletions cut 5 bases from V and 1 base from J, with 12 bases between. The length of the CDR3 is 15 residues. Germline assignment: CDR1 MNHEY and CDR2 SMNVEV (reference sequence). CDR3 residues: CASSIGGNSYNEQFF. The CDR3 DNA reads TGTGCCAGCAGTATAGGGGGAAATTCCTACAATGAGCAGTTCTTC.